This T cell receptor beta chain was profiled in a study of long-term antiretroviral therapy in people with HIV. Overall study results and limits: Collection spanned 2004 to 2017; ART regimens may be less effective than current ones. Relative to control repertoires, HIV repertoires exhibited narrower CDR3 length ranges. Diversity went up after ART and still fell short of transplant donor controls. ART adherence, viral resistance and therapy changes were undocumented.

Germline trimming cut 8 bases from V and 2 bases from J; bases unmatched to any gene: 7. The length of the CDR3 is 14 residues. CDR1 WSHSY and CDR2 SAAADI come from the germline V gene. Investigators performed immunoSEQ version v3.0 at survey level. The table came from immunoSEQ multiplex PCR; TCRdb's copy has only in-frame clones and leaves some out. The sample yields about 39,000 clones, roughly nine tenths seen once. This clone was counted only a few times. The antigen remains undetermined. The receptor was derived from a woman aged 50 to 60 with HIV. The source was unsorted PBMCs, collected 1.2 years after starting antiretroviral therapy. The chain uses TRBV10-2 and TRBJ2-7; 9 positions match TRBD1. The CDR3 nucleotides are TGCGCCAGCCGGTCCGGGACAGGGCCCTACGAGCAGTACTTC. The encoded protein is CASRSGTGPYEQYF.